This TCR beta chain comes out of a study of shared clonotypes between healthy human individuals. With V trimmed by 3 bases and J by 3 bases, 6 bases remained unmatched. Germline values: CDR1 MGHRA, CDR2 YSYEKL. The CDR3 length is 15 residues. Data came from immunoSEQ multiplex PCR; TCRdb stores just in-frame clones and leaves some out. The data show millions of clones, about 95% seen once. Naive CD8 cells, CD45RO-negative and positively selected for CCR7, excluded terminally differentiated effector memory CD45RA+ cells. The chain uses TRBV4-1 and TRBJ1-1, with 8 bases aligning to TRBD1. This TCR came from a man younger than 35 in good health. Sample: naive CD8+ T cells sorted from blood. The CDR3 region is CASSHQGQVDTEAFF. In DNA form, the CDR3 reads TGCGCCAGCAGCCACCAGGGACAGGTCGACACTGAAGCTTTCTTT.